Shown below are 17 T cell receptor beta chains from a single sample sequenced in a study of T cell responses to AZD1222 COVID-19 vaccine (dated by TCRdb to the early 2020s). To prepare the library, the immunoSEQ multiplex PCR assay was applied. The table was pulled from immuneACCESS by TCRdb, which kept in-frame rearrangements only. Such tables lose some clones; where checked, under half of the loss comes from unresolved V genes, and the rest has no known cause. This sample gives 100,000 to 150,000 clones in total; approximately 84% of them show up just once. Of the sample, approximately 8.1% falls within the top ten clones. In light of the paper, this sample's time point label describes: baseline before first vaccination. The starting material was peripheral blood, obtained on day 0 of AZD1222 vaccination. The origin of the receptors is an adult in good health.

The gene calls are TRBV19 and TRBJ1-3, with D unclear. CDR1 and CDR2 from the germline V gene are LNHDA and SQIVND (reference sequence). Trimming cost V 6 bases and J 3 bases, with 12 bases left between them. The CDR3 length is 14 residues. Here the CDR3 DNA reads TGTGCCAGTAGACGGGGTTTCGATGGAAACACCATATATTTT. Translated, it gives CASRRGFDGNTIYF.

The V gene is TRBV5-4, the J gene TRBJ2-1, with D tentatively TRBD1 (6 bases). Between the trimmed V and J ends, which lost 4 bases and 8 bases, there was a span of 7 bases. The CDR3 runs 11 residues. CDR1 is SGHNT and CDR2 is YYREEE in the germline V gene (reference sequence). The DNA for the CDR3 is TGTGCCAGCAGCAGGGGGTATGAGCAGTTCTTC. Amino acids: CASSRGYEQFF.

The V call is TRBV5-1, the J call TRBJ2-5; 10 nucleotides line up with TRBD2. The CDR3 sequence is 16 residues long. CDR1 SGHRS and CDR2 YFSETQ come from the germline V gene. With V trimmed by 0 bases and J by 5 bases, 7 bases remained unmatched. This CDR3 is CASSLVPAGGLETQYF. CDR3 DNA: TGCGCCAGCAGCTTGGTCCCAGCGGGGGGGCTGGAGACCCAGTACTTC.

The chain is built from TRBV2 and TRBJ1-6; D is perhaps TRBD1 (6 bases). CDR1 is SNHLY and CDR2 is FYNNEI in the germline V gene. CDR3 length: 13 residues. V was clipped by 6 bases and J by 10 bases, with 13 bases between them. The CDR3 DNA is TGTGCCAGCAGGGGCACAGGGAACTCACCCCTCCACTTT. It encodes CASRGTGNSPLHF.

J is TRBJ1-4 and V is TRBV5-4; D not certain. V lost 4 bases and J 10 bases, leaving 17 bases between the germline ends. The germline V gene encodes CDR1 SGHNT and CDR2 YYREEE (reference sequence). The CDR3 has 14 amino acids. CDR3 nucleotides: TGTGCCAGCAGCCCAGAATCTCGTGTGGGAAAACTGTTTTTT. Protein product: CASSPESRVGKLFF.

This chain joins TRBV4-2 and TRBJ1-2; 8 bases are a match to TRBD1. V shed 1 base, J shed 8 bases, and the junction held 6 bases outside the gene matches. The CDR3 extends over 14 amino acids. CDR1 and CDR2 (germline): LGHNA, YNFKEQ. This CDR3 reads CASSQGQGTEGYTF. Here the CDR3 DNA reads TGTGCCAGCAGCCAAGGACAGGGGACGGAGGGCTACACCTTC.

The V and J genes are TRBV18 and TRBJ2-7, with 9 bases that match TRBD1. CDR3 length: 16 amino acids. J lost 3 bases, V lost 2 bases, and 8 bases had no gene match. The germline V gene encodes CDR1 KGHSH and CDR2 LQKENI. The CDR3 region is CASSPVGTGSFYEQYF. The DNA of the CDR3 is TGTGCCAGCTCACCAGTGGGGACAGGGTCATTCTACGAGCAGTACTTC.

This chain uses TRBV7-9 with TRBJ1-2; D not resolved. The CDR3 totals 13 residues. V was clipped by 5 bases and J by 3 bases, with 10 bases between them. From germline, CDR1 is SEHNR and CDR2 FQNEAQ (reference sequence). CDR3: CASSVAQYYGYTF. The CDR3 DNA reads TGTGCCAGCAGCGTCGCACAGTACTATGGCTACACCTTC.

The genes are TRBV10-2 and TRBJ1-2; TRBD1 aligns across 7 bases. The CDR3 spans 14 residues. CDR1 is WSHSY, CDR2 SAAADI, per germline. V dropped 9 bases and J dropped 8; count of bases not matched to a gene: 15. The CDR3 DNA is TGCGCCAGTTACCCGGACAGGCCCACCGACGGCTACACCTTC. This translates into CASYPDRPTDGYTF.

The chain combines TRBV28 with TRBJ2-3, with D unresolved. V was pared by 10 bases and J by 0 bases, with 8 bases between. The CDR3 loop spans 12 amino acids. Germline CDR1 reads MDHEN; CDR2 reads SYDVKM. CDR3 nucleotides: TGTGCCACCTCAATTAGCACAGATACGCAGTATTTT. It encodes CATSISTDTQYF.

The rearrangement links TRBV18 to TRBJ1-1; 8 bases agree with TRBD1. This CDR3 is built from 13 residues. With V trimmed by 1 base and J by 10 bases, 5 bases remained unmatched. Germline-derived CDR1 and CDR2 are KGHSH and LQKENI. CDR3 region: CASSPLGTGAAFF. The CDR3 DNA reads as TGTGCCAGCTCACCACTAGGGACAGGAGCAGCTTTCTTT.

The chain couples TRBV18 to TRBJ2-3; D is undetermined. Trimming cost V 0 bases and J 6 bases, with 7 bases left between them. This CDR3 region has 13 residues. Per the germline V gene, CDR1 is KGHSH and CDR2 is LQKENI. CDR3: CASSPPGLDTQYF. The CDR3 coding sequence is TGTGCCAGCTCACCACCTGGGCTCGATACGCAGTATTTT.

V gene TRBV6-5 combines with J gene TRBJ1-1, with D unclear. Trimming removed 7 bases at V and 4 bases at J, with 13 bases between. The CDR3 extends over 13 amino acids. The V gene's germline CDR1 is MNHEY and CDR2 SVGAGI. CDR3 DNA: TGTGCCAGCAAGAACCGAGACCTCACTGAAGCTTTCTTT. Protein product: CASKNRDLTEAFF.

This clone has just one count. CDR3 in DNA: TGTGCCAGCAGCGTACAGGGGGGGGACACTGAAGCTTTCTTT. Protein: CASSVQGGDTEAFF. The chain uses TRBV7-2 and TRBJ1-1; 8 positions match TRBD1. The junction had 5 bases not matched to a gene; V was cut back by 5 bases and J by 3 bases. The germline V gene encodes CDR1 SGHTA and CDR2 FQGNSA. The CDR3 totals 14 residues.

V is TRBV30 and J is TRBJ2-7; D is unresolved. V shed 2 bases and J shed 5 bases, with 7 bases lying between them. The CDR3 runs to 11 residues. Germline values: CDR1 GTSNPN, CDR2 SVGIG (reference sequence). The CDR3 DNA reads TGTGCCTGGAGTCCCCGCGACGAGCAGTACTTC. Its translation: CAWSPRDEQYF. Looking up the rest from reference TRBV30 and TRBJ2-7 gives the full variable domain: SQTIHQWPATLVQPVGSPLSLECTVEGTSNPNLYWYRQAAGRGLQLLFYSVGIGQISSEVPQNLSASRPQDRQFILSSKKLLLSDSGFYLCAWSPRDEQYFGPGTRLTVT.

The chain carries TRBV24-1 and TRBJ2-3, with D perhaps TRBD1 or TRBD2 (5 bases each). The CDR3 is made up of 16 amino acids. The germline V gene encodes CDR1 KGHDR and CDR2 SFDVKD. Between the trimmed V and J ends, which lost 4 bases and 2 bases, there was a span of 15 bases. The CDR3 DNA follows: TGTGCCACCAGTGAGAGGGGTTGGGGGACCACAGATACGCAGTATTTT. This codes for CATSERGWGTTDTQYF.

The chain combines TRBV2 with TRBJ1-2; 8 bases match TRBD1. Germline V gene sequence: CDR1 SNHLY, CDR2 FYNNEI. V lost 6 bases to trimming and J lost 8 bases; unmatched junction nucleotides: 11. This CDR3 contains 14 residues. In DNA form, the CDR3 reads TGTGCCAGCAGCCGCAGGGGGCTAGTCGGAGGCTACACCTTC. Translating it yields CASSRRGLVGGYTF.